This passage covers 5 T cell receptor beta chains from one sample sequenced in a study of beta chain features in type 1 diabetes. Expressed TCRB transcripts were sequenced, since all the RNA that had been isolated was reverse transcribed. This table comes from immunoSEQ multiplex PCR, and its TCRdb copy is limited to in-frame clones, with some not included. The top ten hold about 0.025% of the sample, which has about 900,000 clones, under 20% seen once. Sequenced sample: naive CD4+ T cells from blood. These TCRs come from a woman between 18 and 30 years old in good health.

Details on this clone: Within the sample, other DNA sequences also encode this same CDR3. The chain uses TRBV9 and TRBJ2-3, with D unclear. V lost 0 bases and J 5 bases, leaving 7 bases between the germline ends. Germline V gene sequence: CDR1 SGDLS, CDR2 YYNGEE. The CDR3 sequence is 13 residues long. CDR3 in DNA: TGTGCCAGCAGCGTAGGGCCGGGAGATACGCAGTATTTT. Translated: CASSVGPGDTQYF.

This chain uses TRBV28 with TRBJ2-2, with no clear D. CDR3 length: 14 residues. V was shortened by 5 bases and J by 6 bases, with 13 bases between the two germline ends. Germline V lookup: CDR1 MDHEN, CDR2 SYDVKM. The CDR3 protein is CASSNAAVAGELFF. The CDR3 DNA sequence: TGTGCCAGCAGTAACGCAGCAGTCGCCGGGGAGCTGTTTTTT.

This clone appeared a few times. This chain links TRBV29-1 with TRBJ1-1, with a tentative D call TRBD1 (6 bases). Germline V gives CDR1 SQVTM, CDR2 ANQGSEA. This CDR3 is built from 15 residues. Trimming shortened V by 4 bases and J by 0 bases, and 15 bases separated the two germline ends. CDR3 region: CSVVGAGTMNTEAFF. The CDR3 coding sequence is TGCAGCGTTGTTGGGGCAGGGACAATGAACACTGAAGCTTTCTTT.

In its sample, this clone was seen a few times. The chain carries TRBV19 and TRBJ2-3; tentative D call: TRBD2 (5 bases). Germline V gene data show CDR1 as LNHDA and CDR2 as SQIVND (reference sequence). The ends were cut back, 5 bases at V and 2 bases at J, with 17 bases in the middle. The CDR3 runs 16 residues. The CDR3 protein is CASSAWGSADTDTQYF. In nucleotides, the CDR3 is TGTGCCAGTAGTGCCTGGGGTAGCGCCGACACAGATACGCAGTATTTT.

Only a few counts were recorded for this clone. The chain links TRBV7-8 to TRBJ2-3; maybe TRBD2 (6 bases). The CDR3 has 16 amino acids. Trimming took 5 bases from V and 4 from J, leaving 19 bases between them. In germline, CDR1 is SGHVS, CDR2 FQNEAQ. The CDR3 DNA reads as TGTGCCAGCAGCCTTAGCGGACCAAGGGCGGCAGATACGCAGTATTTT. The encoded protein is CASSLSGPRAADTQYF.